This T cell receptor (beta chain) was documented in a study of blood T cell repertoires in COVID-19. Across the whole study: Acute-phase and convalescent COVID-19 samples originated in the United States, Italy and Spain. T cells, B-cell-depleted T cells, or PBMCs provided the cDNA or gDNA that served as material.

Germline loops: CDR1 SGHVS, CDR2 FQNEAQ. This CDR3 has 14 amino acids. Deletions cut 5 bases from V and 3 bases from J, with 12 bases between. Clones were sequenced by immunoSEQ multiplex PCR, and TCRdb holds only the in-frame ones, with some missing. The sample consists of fewer than 150,000 clones, roughly 87% of them appearing once. Source material: peripheral blood. The clonotype originates from a human donor in a cohort sampled during active COVID-19. The V and J genes are TRBV7-8 and TRBJ2-3, with a possible D match to TRBD1 (5 bases). CDR3 residues: CASSPQGGTDTQYF. In DNA form, the CDR3 reads TGTGCCAGCAGCCCCCAGGGCGGAACAGATACGCAGTATTTT.